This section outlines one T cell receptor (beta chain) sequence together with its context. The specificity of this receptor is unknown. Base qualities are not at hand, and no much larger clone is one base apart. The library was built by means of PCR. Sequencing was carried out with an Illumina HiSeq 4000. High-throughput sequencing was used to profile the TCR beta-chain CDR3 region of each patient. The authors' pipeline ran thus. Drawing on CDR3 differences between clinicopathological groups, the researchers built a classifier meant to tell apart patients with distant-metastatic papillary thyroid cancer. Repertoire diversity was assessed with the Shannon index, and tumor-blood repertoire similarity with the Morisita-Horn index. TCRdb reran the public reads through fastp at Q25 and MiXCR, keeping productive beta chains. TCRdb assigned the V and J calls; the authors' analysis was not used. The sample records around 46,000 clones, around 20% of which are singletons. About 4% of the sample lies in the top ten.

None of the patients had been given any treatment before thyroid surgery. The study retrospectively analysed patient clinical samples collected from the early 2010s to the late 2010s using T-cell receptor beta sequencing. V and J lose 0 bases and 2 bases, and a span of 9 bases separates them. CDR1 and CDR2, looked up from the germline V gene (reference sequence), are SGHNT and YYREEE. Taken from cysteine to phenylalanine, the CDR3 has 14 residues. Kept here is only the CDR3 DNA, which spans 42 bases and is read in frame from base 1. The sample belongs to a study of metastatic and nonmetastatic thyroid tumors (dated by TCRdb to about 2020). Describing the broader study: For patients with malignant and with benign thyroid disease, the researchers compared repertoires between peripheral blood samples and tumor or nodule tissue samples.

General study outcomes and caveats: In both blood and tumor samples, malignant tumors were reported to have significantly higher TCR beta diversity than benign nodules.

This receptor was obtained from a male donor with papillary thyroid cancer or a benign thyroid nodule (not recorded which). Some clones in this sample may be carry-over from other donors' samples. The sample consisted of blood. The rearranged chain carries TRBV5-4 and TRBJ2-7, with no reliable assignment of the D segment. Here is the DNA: TGTGCCAGCAGCTTGGGCGTGGTCCCCTACGAGCAGTACTTC. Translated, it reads CASSLGVVPYEQYF.